Sequencing of this TCR beta chain was carried out in a study of glioma-infiltrating T cells after dendritic cell vaccination. Only patients with spare fresh-frozen tumor and over two years of follow-up were included. The table came from immunoSEQ multiplex PCR; TCRdb's copy has only in-frame clones and leaves some out. In the table there are approximately 84,000 clones, about nine tenths of which are singletons. V trimming: 6 bases; J trimming: 8 bases; junction bases outside the gene matches: 7. The CDR3 length is 13 residues. The germline V gene encodes CDR1 KGHSH and CDR2 LQKENI. This TCR was recovered from a human donor with glioblastoma. V is TRBV18 and J is TRBJ1-5; 7 bases are shared with TRBD1. This specimen consisted of blood, obtained before dendritic cell vaccination. The DNA of the CDR3 is TGTGCCAGCTCCCCAGGACAGGCTGAGCCCCAGCATTTT. It is translated as CASSPGQAEPQHF.